Presented here are 7 T cell receptor beta chains from one specimen sequenced in a study of blood T cell repertoires in COVID-19. TCRdb's copy holds only in-frame clones and misses some; the assay was immunoSEQ multiplex PCR. The repertoire consists of 150,000 to 200,000 clones, with approximately 86% occurring once and the leading ten covering 2.5% to 3.5%. Sequencing was done on a sample of peripheral blood. These TCRs come from a man aged 40-49 years with active or convalescent COVID-19.

The V call is TRBV12-3 or TRBV12-4, the J call TRBJ1-5; 7 bases map to TRBD1. J was trimmed by 7 bases and V by 2 bases; bases with no gene match: 2. This CDR3 has 13 amino acids. The CDR3 DNA is TGTGCCAGCAGTTTAACAGGGGAACAGCCCCAGCATTTT. Its protein is CASSLTGEQPQHF.

The chain couples TRBV30 to TRBJ1-6; possible D gene TRBD1, 5 bases. Trimming stripped 4 bases from V and 0 bases from J, with 16 bases between. CDR1 is GTSNPN and CDR2 is SVGIG in the germline V gene (reference sequence). CDR3 length: 17 residues. CDR3 DNA: TGTGCCTGGAATGGTGGGGCCCAGGGCTCCTATAATTCACCCCTCCACTTT. It encodes CAWNGGAQGSYNSPLHF.

The chain recombines TRBV5-1 with TRBJ2-1; 8 nucleotides agree with TRBD1. Germline V gene data show CDR1 as SGHRS and CDR2 as YFSETQ. Trimming cost V 6 bases and J 8 bases; bases outside gene matches: 7. CDR3 length: 13 residues. The CDR3 sequence is CASMRDRSDEQFF. The CDR3 coding sequence is TGCGCCAGCATGCGGGACAGGTCAGATGAGCAGTTCTTC. Looking up the rest from reference TRBV5-1 and TRBJ2-1 gives the full variable domain: KAGVTQTPRYLIKTRGQQVTLSCSPISGHRSVSWYQQTPGQGLQFLFEYFSETQRNKGNFPGRFSGRQFSNSRSEMNVSTLELGDSALYLCASMRDRSDEQFFGPGTRLTVL.

The chain uses TRBV7-2 and TRBJ1-2; D gene uncertain. Germline CDR1 and CDR2: SGHTA and FQGNSA. Trimming pared 5 bases from V and 4 bases from J, leaving 14 bases between. CDR3 length: 14 amino acids. The CDR3 protein is CASSPAYGGYGYTF. The CDR3 region has the DNA TGTGCCAGCAGCCCCGCGTACGGTGGCTATGGCTACACCTTC. The variable domain in full, with the rest retrieved from reference TRBV7-2 and TRBJ1-2, is GAGVSQSPSNKVTEKGKDVELRCDPISGHTALYWYRQSLGQGLEFLIYFQGNSAPDKSGLPSDRFSAERTGGSVSTLTIQRTQQEDSAVYLCASSPAYGGYGYTFGSGTRLTVV.

This chain joins TRBV5-8 and TRBJ2-5; tentative D call: TRBD1 (5 bases). The length of the CDR3 is 14 residues. Trimming removed 10 bases at V and 0 bases at J, with 16 bases between. Germline CDR1 SGHTS, CDR2 YDEGEE. The CDR3: CAQPGRAYQETQYF. DNA for the CDR3: TGTGCCCAGCCCGGCAGGGCGTACCAAGAGACCCAGTACTTC.

The chain is built from TRBV3-1 (or the pseudogene TRBV3-2) and TRBJ2-3, with no clear D. The CDR3 runs to 14 residues. Germline CDR1 and CDR2: LGHDT and YNNKEL (reference sequence). Trimming left V 1 base short and J 1 base short, with 6 bases between. The CDR3 region has the DNA TGTGCCAGCAGCCAAGGGCTAGGCACAGATACGCAGTATTTT. As protein: CASSQGLGTDTQYF.

This clone was counted a few times. The rearrangement links TRBV11-3 to TRBJ1-6, with D unresolved. Trimming removed 1 base at V and 10 bases at J, with 20 bases between. Germline V gene sequence: CDR1 SGHNT, CDR2 YENEEA. This CDR3 spans 17 amino acids. The CDR3 sequence: CASSLGGSLALRSPLHF. CDR3 coding DNA: TGTGCCAGCAGCTTAGGAGGGTCTCTGGCTCTCCGGTCACCCCTCCACTTT.